Below, 14 T cell receptor beta chains from the same sample are listed, as sequenced in a study of shared T cell receptors in the human thymus. The method was immunoSEQ multiplex PCR; TCRdb's version includes in-frame clones alone and lacks a portion of them. The sample lists more than 550,000 clones; approximately 85% were seen once. The sample also formed part of further work on human thymus T cells.

The specimen was thymocytes. The receptors shown here come from a girl in the first two years of life with a congenital heart defect.

The V gene is TRBV29-1, the J gene TRBJ1-2, with D uncertain. This CDR3 contains 12 residues. Looked up from germline, CDR1 is SQVTM and CDR2 is ANQGSEA. The germline V and J ends were trimmed by 4 bases and 4 bases, with 10 bases remaining between them. The CDR3 is CSVAWHGYGYTF. Here the CDR3 DNA reads TGCAGCGTTGCATGGCATGGCTATGGCTACACCTTC.

This sequence joins TRBV13 and TRBJ1-2, with D tentatively TRBD1 (6 bases). The CDR3 sequence is 17 residues long. The germline V gene has CDR1 PRHDT and CDR2 FYEKMQ (reference sequence). The V and J ends lost 5 bases and 1 base respectively, with 20 bases between them. Written as DNA, the CDR3 is TGTGCCAGCAGCCCTCTAATTACTGACAGGCATAACTATGGCTACACCTTC. It codes for CASSPLITDRHNYGYTF.

This sequence joins TRBV4-3 and TRBJ1-6; D remains ambiguous. The germline V gene encodes CDR1 LGHNA and CDR2 YSLEER. CDR3 length equals 14 residues. V was clipped by 1 base and J by 10 bases, with 11 bases between them. The CDR3 nucleotides read TGCGCCAGCAGCCAAGTCCAAGGGAGGTCACCCCTCCACTTT. Protein: CASSQVQGRSPLHF.

V usage is TRBV19 and J usage is TRBJ1-2, with D maybe TRBD1 (5 bases). V shed 4 bases and J shed 0 bases, with 9 bases lying between them. This CDR3 comprises 14 residues. Per germline, CDR1 LNHDA and CDR2 SQIVND (reference sequence). Written as DNA, the CDR3 is TGTGCCAGTAGTAATCAGGGATCTAACTATGGCTACACCTTC. Encoded protein: CASSNQGSNYGYTF.

The chain has TRBV7-2 and TRBJ2-1; 10 nucleotides line up with TRBD2. Germline V CDR1 and CDR2: SGHTA, FQGNSA. CDR3 length: 15 residues. The V gene end was trimmed by 4 bases and the J gene end by 5 bases; junction bases not matched to a gene: 5. The CDR3 coding sequence is TGTGCCAGCAGCTCGTTAGCGGGGGGCCACAATGAGCAGTTCTTC. It is translated as CASSSLAGGHNEQFF.

This rearrangement joins TRBV29-1 to TRBJ1-1; perhaps TRBD1 as D (6 bases). The CDR3 covers 16 residues. V shed 4 bases and J shed 14 bases, with 32 bases lying between them. Germline CDR1 SQVTM, CDR2 ANQGSEA. The CDR3 here is CSVARGGQDTPELLFF. The CDR3 DNA follows: TGCAGCGTTGCGAGGGGGGGCCAGGACACCCCAGAATTGTTGTTCTTT.

The chain combines TRBV9 with TRBJ1-1; the match to TRBD1 covers 7 bases. The J segment lost 6 bases and the V segment lost 2 bases, leaving 16 bases of the junction unmatched. The CDR3 runs to 17 residues. Per germline, CDR1 SGDLS and CDR2 YYNGEE. This CDR3 reads CASSVDPLPPGQPEAFF. The CDR3 DNA is TGTGCCAGCAGCGTCGATCCGCTCCCTCCGGGACAGCCTGAAGCTTTCTTT.

The chain links TRBV11-2 to TRBJ2-3; 7 bases fit TRBD1. The CDR3 length is 16 residues. In germline, CDR1 is SGHAT, CDR2 FQNNGV. Trimming removed 4 bases from V and 2 bases from J; junction bases left unmatched: 9. This CDR3 is CASSSLQGSATDTQYF. The CDR3 nucleotides read TGTGCCAGCAGCTCACTACAGGGGAGCGCCACAGATACGCAGTATTTT.

This clone was seen just once. V gene TRBV14 combines with J gene TRBJ2-7, with 14 bases identical to TRBD2. V shed 2 bases and J 3 bases; nucleotides not matched to a gene: 15. The germline V gene encodes CDR1 SGHDN and CDR2 FVKESK. The CDR3 runs to 20 residues. The CDR3 sequence: CASSQNPTGLAGGQRYEQYF. The CDR3 bases are TGTGCCAGCAGCCAAAACCCAACCGGACTAGCGGGGGGACAACGCTACGAGCAGTACTTC. The full variable domain, completed using reference TRBV14 and TRBJ2-7, is EAGVTQFPSHSVIEKGQTVTLRCDPISGHDNLYWYRRVMGKEIKFLLHFVKESKQDESGMPNNRFLAERTGGTYSTLKVQPAELEDSGVYFCASSQNPTGLAGGQRYEQYFGPGTRLTVT.

The genes are TRBV7-2 and TRBJ2-2; TRBD2 is a possible D gene (6 bases). In germline, CDR1 is SGHTA, CDR2 FQGNSA. CDR3 length: 15 residues. Trimming stripped 2 bases from V and 6 bases from J, with 13 bases between. This CDR3 is CASSLIGGGPGELFF. The CDR3 DNA reads as TGTGCCAGCAGCTTAATCGGGGGAGGTCCCGGGGAGCTGTTTTTT.

The chain employs TRBV7-2 and TRBJ1-4, with D tentatively TRBD1 (6 bases). This CDR3 region has 16 residues. CDR1 and CDR2 from the germline V gene are SGHTA and FQGNSA. The V end lost 3 bases, the J end lost 8 bases, and 19 bases lay between the germline ends. The CDR3 nucleotides read TGTGCCAGCAGCTTCCACCGGGACAAAGGTGCGGAAAAACTGTTTTTT. Encoded protein: CASSFHRDKGAEKLFF.

The chain is built from TRBV2 and TRBJ2-2; TRBD1 matches 9 bases. Trimming removed 4 bases from V and 7 bases from J; junction bases left unmatched: 10. CDR1 SNHLY and CDR2 FYNNEI come from the germline V gene. The CDR3 extends over 16 amino acids. CDR3 bases: TGTGCCAGCAGTGCCGGCGGGACAGGGATGAGCGGGGAGCTGTTTTTT. Amino acid sequence: CASSAGGTGMSGELFF.

The rearrangement links TRBV2 to TRBJ2-3; D call uncertain. This CDR3 comprises 10 residues. V gave up 7 bases and J gave up 6 bases, with 5 bases separating them. Germline CDR1 is SNHLY and CDR2 is FYNNEI. CDR3 DNA: TGTGCCAGCACCGAGGATACGCAGTATTTT. This translates into CASTEDTQYF.

There are a few counts of this clone. The chain joins TRBV9 to TRBJ2-5, with 8 bases lining up with TRBD1. The end of the DNA fits TRBJ2-7 better, so the J call may be wrong. This CDR3 region has 15 residues. The V gene's germline CDR1 is SGDLS and CDR2 YYNGEE. The CDR3 here is CASSARQGNRYEQYF. CDR3 nucleotide sequence: TGTGCCAGCAGCGCCCGACAGGGGAATCGGTACGAGCAGTACTTC.